This is a list of T cell receptor beta chains from one sample in a study of cytomegalovirus exposure and HLA in healthy donors. The assay was immunoSEQ multiplex PCR, and TCRdb's table has in-frame clones only and misses some. The table includes approximately 200,000 clones, under 80% detected once. Sequenced input: PBMCs. Receptors originate from a girl aged 2 to 10 in good health and CMV-seronegative. Both conserved end residues are part of each CDR3. The order of the fields is V gene, J gene, clone size, D gene, CDR3 protein, CDR3 DNA. The D gene is left open where the match is weak. Expanded clones are given a class, and other clones once, few, many or no size at all.

v_call: TRBV6-1; j_call: TRBJ1-5; clone_size: .; d_call: .; cdr3_aa: CASSGRRGANQPQHF; cdr3_nt: TGTGCCAGCAGTGGACGACGGGGGGCTAATCAGCCCCAGCATTTT
v_call: TRBV5-1; j_call: TRBJ2-1; clone_size: .; d_call: .; cdr3_aa: CASSLADYLRYNEQFF; cdr3_nt: TGCGCCAGCAGCTTGGCGGACTACCTCCGCTACAATGAGCAGTTCTTC
v_call: TRBV19; j_call: TRBJ1-5; clone_size: .; d_call: .; cdr3_aa: CASSSGQPQHF; cdr3_nt: TGTGCCAGTAGTAGCGGTCAGCCCCAGCATTTT
v_call: TRBV7-2; j_call: TRBJ1-2; clone_size: .; d_call: TRBD1; cdr3_aa: CASSPKVGQARYGYTF; cdr3_nt: TGTGCCAGCAGCCCCAAGGTGGGACAGGCTCGCTATGGCTACACCTTC
v_call: TRBV10-2; j_call: TRBJ2-4; clone_size: once; d_call: TRBD2; cdr3_aa: CASSESGLAVNIQYF; cdr3_nt: TGCGCCAGCAGTGAGTCGGGGCTAGCGGTAAACATTCAGTACTTC
v_call: TRBV6-5; j_call: TRBJ1-3; clone_size: .; d_call: .; cdr3_aa: CASSSGVFSGNTIYF; cdr3_nt: TGTGCCAGCAGCTCAGGGGTTTTCTCTGGAAACACCATATATTTT
v_call: TRBV18; j_call: TRBJ2-3; clone_size: .; d_call: TRBD1; cdr3_aa: CASSPLDRAGDTQYF; cdr3_nt: TGTGCCAGCTCACCACTGGACAGGGCCGGAGATACGCAGTATTTT
v_call: TRBV6-5; j_call: TRBJ2-1; clone_size: .; d_call: TRBD1; cdr3_aa: CASRGTAYNEQFF; cdr3_nt: TGTGCCAGCAGGGGGACAGCCTACAATGAGCAGTTCTTC
v_call: TRBV30; j_call: TRBJ1-1; clone_size: .; d_call: .; cdr3_aa: CAWSVFRTDSMNTEAFF; cdr3_nt: TGTGCCTGGAGTGTCTTCCGGACAGACTCTATGAACACTGAAGCTTTCTTT
v_call: TRBV9; j_call: TRBJ2-5; clone_size: few; d_call: TRBD2; cdr3_aa: CASSGLAGRVGRETQYF; cdr3_nt: TGTGCCAGCAGCGGACTAGCGGGCAGAGTCGGAAGGGAGACCCAGTACTTC
v_call: TRBV7-3; j_call: TRBJ2-7; clone_size: .; d_call: TRBD2; cdr3_aa: CASSPGLAGYYEQYF; cdr3_nt: TGTGCCAGCAGCCCCGGACTAGCGGGATACTACGAGCAGTACTTC
v_call: TRBV6-5; j_call: TRBJ2-7; clone_size: .; d_call: TRBD1; cdr3_aa: CASSYSITGGYEQYF; cdr3_nt: TGTGCCAGCAGTTACTCGATTACAGGGGGCTACGAGCAGTACTTC
v_call: TRBV6-6; j_call: TRBJ2-7; clone_size: once; d_call: TRBD2; cdr3_aa: CASSQTSGSDEQYF; cdr3_nt: TGTGCCAGCAGTCAAACTAGCGGGAGTGACGAGCAGTACTTC
v_call: TRBV27; j_call: TRBJ1-2; clone_size: .; d_call: .; cdr3_aa: CASRGGGYGYTF; cdr3_nt: TGTGCCAGCAGGGGCGGGGGTTATGGCTACACCTTC
v_call: TRBV4-1; j_call: TRBJ1-4; clone_size: .; d_call: .; cdr3_aa: CASSQDWTVGEKLFF; cdr3_nt: TGCGCCAGCAGCCAAGATTGGACAGTTGGCGAAAAACTGTTTTTT
v_call: TRBV29-1; j_call: TRBJ2-7; clone_size: few; d_call: .; cdr3_aa: CSAVEGGSTYEQYF; cdr3_nt: TGCAGCGCCGTAGAGGGGGGGTCGACCTACGAGCAGTACTTC
v_call: TRBV6-1; j_call: TRBJ2-2; clone_size: .; d_call: .; cdr3_aa: CASRYLQGPGELFF; cdr3_nt: TGTGCCAGCAGGTATCTACAGGGCCCCGGGGAGCTGTTTTTT
v_call: TRBV7-6; j_call: TRBJ1-1; clone_size: .; d_call: .; cdr3_aa: CASSSRRGGTEAFF; cdr3_nt: TGTGCCAGCAGCTCGCGCAGGGGAGGGACTGAAGCTTTCTTT
v_call: TRBV6-5; j_call: TRBJ1-6; clone_size: .; d_call: .; cdr3_aa: CASSPTGGTNSPLHF; cdr3_nt: TGTGCCAGCAGTCCCACGGGGGGGACCAATTCACCCCTCCACTTT
v_call: TRBV4-1; j_call: TRBJ2-7; clone_size: .; d_call: TRBD2; cdr3_aa: CASSQGASGYEQYF; cdr3_nt: TGCGCCAGCAGCCAAGGAGCTAGCGGGTACGAGCAGTACTTC
v_call: TRBV7-9; j_call: TRBJ1-2; clone_size: .; d_call: .; cdr3_aa: CASSSHTGNLYGYTF; cdr3_nt: TGTGCCAGCAGCTCGCATACCGGGAACCTTTATGGCTACACCTTC
v_call: TRBV9; j_call: TRBJ2-3; clone_size: .; d_call: TRBD2; cdr3_aa: CASSVTSGRGTQYF; cdr3_nt: TGTGCCAGCAGCGTTACTAGCGGGAGGGGGACGCAGTATTTT
v_call: TRBV5-4; j_call: TRBJ2-3; clone_size: .; d_call: .; cdr3_aa: CASSLAEGTDTQYF; cdr3_nt: TGTGCCAGCAGCTTGGCTGAGGGCACAGATACGCAGTATTTT
v_call: TRBV7-9; j_call: TRBJ1-5; clone_size: once; d_call: .; cdr3_aa: CASSSIAGVEPQHF; cdr3_nt: TGTGCCAGCAGCTCGATTGCAGGGGTGGAGCCCCAGCATTTT
v_call: TRBV4-2; j_call: TRBJ2-7; clone_size: .; d_call: .; cdr3_aa: CASSPNEYEQYF; cdr3_nt: TGTGCCAGCAGCCCCAATGAGTACGAGCAGTACTTC
v_call: TRBV7-9; j_call: TRBJ1-1; clone_size: .; d_call: .; cdr3_aa: CASSLRGVGSEAFF; cdr3_nt: TGTGCCAGCAGCTTACGAGGCGTTGGGTCTGAAGCTTTCTTT
v_call: TRBV27; j_call: TRBJ2-3; clone_size: .; d_call: .; cdr3_aa: CASSLTFTDTQYF; cdr3_nt: TGTGCCAGCAGCCTAACCTTCACAGATACGCAGTATTTT
v_call: TRBV25-1; j_call: TRBJ2-5; clone_size: .; d_call: .; cdr3_aa: CASSEGGSRYRETQYF; cdr3_nt: TGTGCCAGCAGCGAAGGGGGGAGTAGGTATCGTGAGACCCAGTACTTC
v_call: TRBV5-1; j_call: TRBJ2-3; clone_size: .; d_call: TRBD2; cdr3_aa: CASSQTSGVNTQYF; cdr3_nt: TGCGCCAGCAGCCAGACTAGCGGGGTGAATACGCAGTATTTT
v_call: TRBV5-1; j_call: TRBJ2-5; clone_size: .; d_call: TRBD1; cdr3_aa: CASSHTGGSKETQYF; cdr3_nt: TGCGCCAGCAGCCATACAGGGGGCTCAAAGGAGACCCAGTACTTC
v_call: TRBV6-4; j_call: TRBJ2-1; clone_size: few; d_call: TRBD2; cdr3_aa: CASSGLAGASNEQFF; cdr3_nt: TGTGCCAGCAGTGGACTAGCGGGGGCCAGTAATGAGCAGTTCTTC
v_call: TRBV25-1; j_call: TRBJ2-7; clone_size: once; d_call: TRBD1; cdr3_aa: CASSDSGGQDRRHEQYF; cdr3_nt: TGTGCCAGCAGTGATTCCGGAGGACAGGACCGTCGCCACGAGCAGTACTTC
v_call: TRBV5-1; j_call: TRBJ1-1; clone_size: .; d_call: .; cdr3_aa: CASSSRGNPTEAFF; cdr3_nt: TGCGCCAGCAGCTCTAGGGGAAATCCCACTGAAGCTTTCTTT
v_call: TRBV14; j_call: TRBJ1-1; clone_size: .; d_call: .; cdr3_aa: CASSQGIERNTEAFF; cdr3_nt: TGTGCCAGCAGCCAAGGAATAGAAAGGAACACTGAAGCTTTCTTT